This is a list of T cell receptor beta chains from one sample in a study of tumor-infiltrating lymphocytes in primary liver carcinoma. One entry per CDR3 protein, called by TCRdb with MiXCR from the multiplex PCR reads. The profile shows roughly 32,000 distinct CDR3 sequences, around 74% of them singletons. Sequenced material: liver tumor tissue from sampling region 4. All receptors derive from a man in his forties with primary liver carcinoma and hepatitis B virus infection. Both conserved end residues are part of each CDR3. D genes are given only for firm matches. Clone size is given for some rows only: seen once, a few or many times, or a class if the clone is expanded.

>TRBV6-5|TRBJ2-1|TRBD1|many
TGTACCAGCAGTTACGCCGGACAGGCGAACAATGAGCAGTTCTTC
CTSSYAGQANNEQFF
>TRBV5-6|TRBJ2-1|TRBD2|.
TGTGTCAGGGGCCCGTCTGGGAGCGGGAGGGACAATGGGCAGTTCTTC
CVRGPSGSGRDNGQFF
>TRBV29-1|TRBJ2-7|.|.
TGCAGCGTACGCCATTCCAGGGTCAAGTCCTACGAGCAATATTTC
CSVRHSRVKSYEQYF
>TRBV19|TRBJ2-7|TRBD1|.
TGTGTCAGTAGTATGGCGGACAGGGTTGGCCACGAGCAGTACTTC
CVSSMADRVGHEQYF
>TRBV6-9|TRBJ2-2|.|.
TGTGTCAGCGCCAAGGTGGACATCGGGGAGCTGTTTTTT
CVSAKVDIGELFF
>TRBV9|TRBJ2-1|.|once
TGTGCCAGCAGCGTAGATCTTCTGCAGGGGAATGAGCAGTCCTTC
CASSVDLLQGNEQSF
>TRBV6-1|TRBJ2-7|TRBD2|.
TGTGCTAACACGAGTAGCGGGAACCTTACCTACGAACAGTACTTC
CANTSSGNLTYEQYF
>TRBV11-2|TRBJ1-5|.|few
TGTGCCAGCAGCCTAAAAGGGGGTCTGATGAATCAGTCCCAGCATTTT
CASSLKGGLMNQSQHF
>TRBV5-8|TRBJ2-5|TRBD2|.
TGTGCCAGCAGTTTCGGGACTAGCAGAGAGACCCTGTACTTC
CASSFGTSRETLYF
>TRBV7-2|TRBJ1-5|.|few
TGTGCCAGCAGCTTAACTGGCAATCAGCCCCAGCATTTT
CASSLTGNQPQHF
>TRBV6-2/TRBV6-3|TRBJ1-1|.|once
TGTGTCAGCAGTTCCCCCCTTCGTATTGGAGCTTTCTTT
CVSSSPLRIGAFF
>TRBV29-1|TRBJ2-1|TRBD2|.
TGCGGCGTATTAAGCGGGGTGGCAGGGCGGTTCTTC
CGVLSGVAGRFF
>TRBV24-1|TRBJ2-5|.|.
TGTGCCACTAGTGGCCGGGAACCGTGGGAGACCCAGTGCTTC
CATSGREPWETQCF
>TRBV11-2|TRBJ1-5|TRBD1|once
TGTGCCAGCAGCTCCGGGACAGGGGAAGATCAACCCCAGCATTTC
CASSSGTGEDQPQHF
>TRBV14|TRBJ2-2|.|.
TGTGCCAGCAGCCCCAGAGGACTGTCCAACACCGGGGAGCTGCTTTTT
CASSPRGLSNTGELLF
>TRBV6-1|TRBJ1-5|.|.
TGTGCCAGCAGAGTGACTAAGGACAGTAATCAGCCCCAGCATTTT
CASRVTKDSNQPQHF
>TRBV30|TRBJ2-1|.|.
TGTGCCTGGGGGGAGGAGGGTGAGGGGGCCTACAATGATCAGTTCTTC
CAWGEEGEGAYNDQFF
>TRBV14|TRBJ2-1|TRBD2|.
TGTAGCAGCACTGCCGTAGCGGGATGGGTAAACAATGAGCAGTTCTTC
CSSTAVAGWVNNEQFF
>TRBV11-2|TRBJ2-7|TRBD1|.
TGTGCCAGCAGCTTACGACGGACAGGGGAAAACGAACAGTATTTC
CASSLRRTGENEQYF
>TRBV5-6|TRBJ1-2|.|.
TGTGCCAGCATCTCCCGCGACAGGATCGTCAACTGTGCCTACACCTTC
CASISRDRIVNCAYTF
>TRBV5-4|TRBJ2-3|.|.
TGTGCCAGCAATTTATGGTTGGCCTCGGGGGATACGCAGTATTTT
CASNLWLASGDTQYF
>TRBV7-9|TRBJ1-3|.|.
TGTGCCAGCAGCCCACCCTCCGTGGTGAGTGGAAACACCATGTATTTT
CASSPPSVVSGNTMYF
>TRBV4-3|TRBJ2-7|TRBD2|few
TGCGCTAGCAGCCAAGGACTAGCGGGAGCGACCTACGAGCAGTACTTC
CASSQGLAGATYEQYF